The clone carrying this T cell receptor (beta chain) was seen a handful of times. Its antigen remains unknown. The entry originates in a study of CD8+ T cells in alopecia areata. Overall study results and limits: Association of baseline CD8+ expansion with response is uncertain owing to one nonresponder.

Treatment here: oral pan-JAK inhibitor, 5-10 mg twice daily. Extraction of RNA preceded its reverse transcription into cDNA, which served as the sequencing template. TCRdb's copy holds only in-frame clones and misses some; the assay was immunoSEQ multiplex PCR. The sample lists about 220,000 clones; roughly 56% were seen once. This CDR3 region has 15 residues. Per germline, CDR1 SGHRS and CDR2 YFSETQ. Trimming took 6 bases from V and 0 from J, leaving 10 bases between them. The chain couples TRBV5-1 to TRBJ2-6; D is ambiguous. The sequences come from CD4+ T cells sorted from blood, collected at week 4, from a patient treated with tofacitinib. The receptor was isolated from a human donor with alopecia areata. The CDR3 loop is CASTALLSGANVLTF. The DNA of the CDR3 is TGCGCCAGCACTGCGTTACTCTCTGGGGCCAACGTCCTGACTTTC. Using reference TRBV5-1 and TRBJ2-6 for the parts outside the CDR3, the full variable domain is KAGVTQTPRYLIKTRGQQVTLSCSPISGHRSVSWYQQTPGQGLQFLFEYFSETQRNKGNFPGRFSGRQFSNSRSEMNVSTLELGDSALYLCASTALLSGANVLTFGAGSRLTVL.